This T cell receptor beta chain was documented in a study of blood T cell repertoires in COVID-19. About the study: The United States, Italy and Spain supplied acute and convalescent COVID-19 samples. The cDNA or gDNA used as material had been derived from T cells, B-cell-depleted T cells, or PBMCs.

In germline, CDR1 is MNHNS, CDR2 SASEGT. The V gene end was trimmed by 4 bases and the J gene end by 9 bases; junction bases not matched to a gene: 8. The CDR3 covers 15 residues. In the study's own analysis: How many nucleated cells were present was estimated from reference gene primer amplification. The method was immunoSEQ multiplex PCR; TCRdb's version includes in-frame clones alone and lacks a portion of them. That table supplies the V and J calls and clone size; D and trimming were determined from the DNA. The sample contains 140,000 or so clones, around 84% of which appear only once. The source is a human donor with acute or convalescent COVID-19. The donor label of this sample is uncertain. V is TRBV6-1 and J is TRBJ2-1; 11 nucleotides match TRBD2. The sequenced material came from peripheral blood. CDR3 nucleotides: TGTGCCAGCAGTGTCTTAGCGGGGGGGTTAAGTGAGCAGTTCTTC. Protein sequence: CASSVLAGGLSEQFF.